Shown below are 25 T cell receptor beta chains from a single sample sequenced in a study of blood T cell repertoires in COVID-19. TCRdb's table, derived via immunoSEQ multiplex PCR, lists solely in-frame clones and lacks some. The profile shows 230,000 or so clones, 86% of them singletons. The sample consisted of PBMCs or T cells enriched from blood (not recorded which). The receptor source for this set is a middle-aged woman with acute COVID-19.

J is TRBJ1-2 and V is TRBV7-8, with 9 positions matching TRBD1. With 5 bases clipped from V and 4 bases from J, the junction kept 8 bases outside the gene matches. This CDR3 has 15 amino acids. Germline-derived CDR1 and CDR2 are SGHVS and FQNEAQ. DNA of the CDR3: TGTGCCAGCAGCCTTTTGACAGGGGGGGCCTATGGCTACACCTTC. Amino acids: CASSLLTGGAYGYTF. Combining the CDR3 with reference TRBV7-8 and TRBJ1-2 gives the whole variable domain GAGVSQSPRYKVAKRGQDVALRCDPISGHVSLFWYQQALGQGPEFLTYFQNEAQLDKSGLPSDRFFAERPEGSVSTLKIQRTQQEDSAVYLCASSLLTGGAYGYTFGSGTRLTVV.

V usage is TRBV19 and J usage is TRBJ1-1, with D hard to call. V was clipped by 8 bases and J by 1 base, with 8 bases between them. CDR1 is LNHDA, CDR2 SQIVND, per germline (reference sequence). This CDR3 comprises 12 residues. CDR3 coding DNA: TGTGCCAGTTTGCGGGCGAACACTGAAGCTTTCTTT. The encoded protein is CASLRANTEAFF.

Only one count was recorded for this clone. The chain carries TRBV6-5 and TRBJ2-1; 9 bases match TRBD1. The CDR3 extends over 15 amino acids. Germline assignment: CDR1 MNHEY and CDR2 SVGAGI. Losses at the gene ends were 5 bases for V and 7 bases for J; bases not matched to a gene: 9. The CDR3 DNA is TGTGCCAGCAGTCGGACAGGGGACAGAACTAATGAGCAGTTCTTC. It is translated as CASSRTGDRTNEQFF.

The chain employs TRBV19 and TRBJ1-2, with TRBD1 as a possible D gene (6 bases). The V and J ends lost 7 bases and 7 bases respectively, with 31 bases between them. The CDR3 spans 18 residues. Germline CDR1 is LNHDA and CDR2 is SQIVND (reference sequence). CDR3: CASTPILAGEHMAGGYTF. The CDR3 DNA is TGTGCCAGTACCCCCATTTTAGCAGGGGAGCATATGGCTGGTGGCTACACCTTC.

The chain links TRBV25-1 to TRBJ1-3, with a possible D match to TRBD1 (5 bases). This CDR3 has 14 residues. V was cut by 7 bases and J by 0 bases, with 10 bases left in between. Germline lookup yields CDR1 MGHDK and CDR2 SYGVNS. CDR3 region: CASTLDNSGNTIYF. The CDR3 DNA follows: TGTGCCAGCACCTTGGACAACTCTGGAAACACCATATATTTT.

The chain recombines TRBV11-2 with TRBJ1-4; no firm D call. Germline lookup yields CDR1 SGHAT and CDR2 FQNNGV. V lost 1 base and J 8 bases, leaving 11 bases between the germline ends. CDR3 size: 14 residues. CDR3 protein: CASSLVGVGEKLFF. CDR3 nucleotides: TGTGCCAGCAGCTTAGTCGGGGTCGGGGAAAAACTGTTTTTT.

The rearrangement links TRBV11-2 to TRBJ2-1; 8 bases are a match to TRBD2. The CDR3 has 15 residues. J lost 4 bases, V lost 5 bases, and 7 bases had no gene match. CDR1 and CDR2 (germline): SGHAT, FQNNGV. In DNA form, the CDR3 reads TGTGCCAGCAGCCCCTCCAGCGGGGGTTACAATGAGCAGTTCTTC. Its translation: CASSPSSGGYNEQFF.

Here the CDR3 DNA reads TGTGCCAGCAGACACCCCGTTGGAGGCAGCTCCGACACTGAAGCTTTCTTT. Protein product: CASRHPVGGSSDTEAFF. The chain couples TRBV11-2 to TRBJ1-1, with D unclear. V was clipped by 6 bases and J by 3 bases, with 23 bases between them. Germline-derived CDR1 and CDR2 are SGHAT and FQNNGV. The CDR3 length is 17 residues.

Points on this clone: Additional DNA sequences in this sample encode the identical CDR3. V usage is TRBV4-3 and J usage is TRBJ1-5, with D hard to call. Germline-derived CDR1 and CDR2 are LGHNA and YSLEER. The CDR3 covers 14 residues. V was pared by 0 bases and J by 7 bases, with 10 bases between. CDR3: CASSQDRGNQPQHF. The CDR3 DNA sequence: TGCGCCAGCAGCCAAGACCGAGGGAACCAGCCCCAGCATTTT.

The V and J genes are TRBV29-1 and TRBJ2-1; D is undetermined. V was pared by 3 bases and J by 10 bases, with 13 bases between. CDR1 SQVTM and CDR2 ANQGSEA come from the germline V gene. The CDR3 length is 12 residues. In DNA, the CDR3 is TGCAGCGTTGACTCAGGCAGCAGGGAGCAGTTCTTC. Translated, it gives CSVDSGSREQFF.

The rearrangement links TRBV2 to TRBJ1-1; D is possibly TRBD1 (5 bases). The CDR3 runs to 14 residues. V was pared by 5 bases and J by 2 bases, with 12 bases between. The germline V gene has CDR1 SNHLY and CDR2 FYNNEI. CDR3 coding DNA: TGTGCCAGCAGTACCCCGGGGGTAAACACTGAAGCTTTCTTT. It codes for CASSTPGVNTEAFF.

The rearrangement joins TRBV25-1 to TRBJ2-5; 7 bases are shared with TRBD1. CDR1 is MGHDK and CDR2 is SYGVNS in the germline V gene. This CDR3 is built from 14 residues. The ends lost 8 bases at V and 5 bases at J; junction bases unmatched: 11. In DNA, the CDR3 is TGTGCCAGCGGGACAGTAGATGAGGGGGAGACCCAGTACTTC. It is translated as CASGTVDEGETQYF.

The genes are TRBV7-2 and TRBJ1-1; 8 bases map to TRBD1. V shed 2 bases and J 7 bases; nucleotides not matched to a gene: 6. The CDR3 spans 14 residues. The germline CDR1 and CDR2 sequences are SGHTA and FQGNSA. Here the CDR3 DNA reads TGTGCCAGCAGCTTAACGCCAGGGGGCAGTGAAGCTTTCTTT. This encodes CASSLTPGGSEAFF. Full variable domain (remainder filled in from reference TRBV7-2 and TRBJ1-1): GAGVSQSPSNKVTEKGKDVELRCDPISGHTALYWYRQSLGQGLEFLIYFQGNSAPDKSGLPSDRFSAERTGGSVSTLTIQRTQQEDSAVYLCASSLTPGGSEAFFGQGTRLTVV.

This chain links TRBV14 with TRBJ2-7; D remains unclear. Germline CDR1 SGHDN, CDR2 FVKESK. The CDR3 is 15 residues long. V lost 0 bases and J 7 bases, leaving 16 bases between the germline ends. The CDR3 reads CASSQDLPPIAEQYF. The CDR3 DNA sequence: TGTGCCAGCAGCCAAGATCTCCCTCCTATTGCGGAGCAGTACTTC.

The CDR3 loop reads CASSLALGTGNTEAFF. CDR3 nucleotide sequence: TGCGCCAGCAGCTTGGCTTTGGGGACAGGAAACACTGAAGCTTTCTTT. The rearrangement joins TRBV5-1 to TRBJ1-1; 8 nucleotides align to TRBD1. Germline values: CDR1 SGHRS, CDR2 YFSETQ. V gave up 0 bases and J gave up 2 bases; unmatched junction bases: 6. This CDR3 has 16 residues.

V and J are TRBV7-9 and TRBJ1-5; 7 bases agree with TRBD1. The CDR3 has 16 amino acids. CDR1 and CDR2 (germline): SEHNR, FQNEAQ (reference sequence). V shed 6 bases, J shed 4 bases, and the junction held 12 bases outside the gene matches. The CDR3 reads CASSSSTGAINQPQHF. CDR3 nucleotides: TGTGCCAGCAGTAGTTCCACAGGGGCTATAAATCAGCCCCAGCATTTT.

The J gene is TRBJ1-3, the V gene TRBV5-1; D is possibly TRBD1 (6 bases). CDR3 size: 16 residues. V was pared by 0 bases and J by 2 bases, with 12 bases between. Germline CDR1 reads SGHRS; CDR2 reads YFSETQ. As DNA, the CDR3 is TGCGCCAGCAGCTTGGGAGACAGGAGAACTGGAAACACCATATATTTT. This encodes CASSLGDRRTGNTIYF.

This clone occurred once. CDR3 sequence: CASSLGDRYEKLFF. The CDR3 nucleotides read TGTGCCAGCAGCTTAGGCGACAGATATGAAAAACTGTTTTTT. The chain recombines TRBV11-2 with TRBJ1-4; a weak D match, TRBD1 (5 bases). The V and J ends lost 1 base and 6 bases respectively, with 9 bases between them. CDR3 length equals 14 residues. Per germline, CDR1 SGHAT and CDR2 FQNNGV.

The chain is built from TRBV9 and TRBJ2-1, with TRBD1 identical over 8 bases. The germline CDR1 and CDR2 sequences are SGDLS and YYNGEE. The CDR3 contains 15 residues. The V gene end was trimmed by 3 bases and the J gene end by 7 bases; junction bases not matched to a gene: 9. This CDR3 is CASSAEGTGENEQFF. For the CDR3, the DNA is TGTGCCAGCAGCGCCGAGGGGACAGGTGAAAATGAGCAGTTCTTC.

This chain connects TRBV3-1 (or the pseudogene TRBV3-2) to TRBJ2-2; no clear D gene. Germline CDR1 LGHDT, CDR2 YNNKEL (reference sequence). The length of the CDR3 is 15 residues. Trimming cost V 1 base and J 0 bases, with 6 bases left between them. The CDR3 here is CASSQVTANTGELFF. CDR3 nucleotide sequence: TGTGCCAGCAGCCAAGTTACAGCGAACACCGGGGAGCTGTTTTTT.

V and J are TRBV3-1 (or the pseudogene TRBV3-2) and TRBJ1-1; 9 bases are shared with TRBD1. CDR3 length: 16 amino acids. The germline CDR1 and CDR2 sequences are LGHDT and YNNKEL (reference sequence). Trimming cost V 4 bases and J 0 bases; bases outside gene matches: 6. CDR3 sequence: CASSPRTGVMNTEAFF. CDR3 coding DNA: TGTGCCAGCAGCCCTCGGACAGGGGTTATGAACACTGAAGCTTTCTTT.

This rearrangement joins TRBV20-1 to TRBJ1-2; D remains ambiguous. This CDR3 spans 12 amino acids. The germline gives CDR1 DFQATT, CDR2 SNEGSKA (reference sequence). Trimming pared 3 bases from V and 6 bases from J, leaving 11 bases between. Here the CDR3 DNA reads TGCAGTGCTAGTTCCGGGTTGGATGGCTACACCTTC. It codes for CSASSGLDGYTF.

V is TRBV2 and J is TRBJ1-1; 9 nucleotides line up with TRBD1. Germline V lookup: CDR1 SNHLY, CDR2 FYNNEI. Trimming took 6 bases from V and 10 from J; bases not matched to a gene: 12. The CDR3 has 14 residues. The CDR3 DNA reads as TGTGCCAGCAGGATCCCGGGACAGGGTATTTCAGCTTTCTTT. Residues: CASRIPGQGISAFF.

The CDR3 sequence is CASSLGSVQVSSYNSPLHF. Written as DNA, the CDR3 is TGTGCCAGCAGCTTGGGTTCGGTACAGGTCAGCTCCTATAATTCACCCCTCCACTTT. This chain links TRBV5-4 with TRBJ1-6; TRBD1 might be the D (5 bases). Looked up from germline, CDR1 is SGHNT and CDR2 is YYREEE (reference sequence). V dropped 0 bases and J dropped 0 bases, with 16 bases sitting between them. The CDR3 runs 19 residues. Full variable domain (outside the CDR3, taken from reference TRBV5-4 and TRBJ1-6): ETGVTQSPTHLIKTRGQQVTLRCSSQSGHNTVSWYQQALGQGPQFIFQYYREEENGRGNFPPRFSGLQFPNYSSELNVNALELDDSALYLCASSLGSVQVSSYNSPLHFGNGTRLTVT.

V gene TRBV7-6 combines with J gene TRBJ2-7; a possible D gene is TRBD1 (6 bases). The CDR3 sequence is 13 residues long. Trimming cost V 5 bases and J 2 bases, with 10 bases left between them. Germline V gene data show CDR1 as SGHVS and CDR2 as FNYEAQ. CDR3 sequence reads: CASSPGQTYEQYF. CDR3 DNA sequence: TGTGCCAGCAGCCCCGGACAGACCTACGAGCAGTACTTC.